This is a list of T cell receptor beta chains from one sample in a study of control samples from healthy donors and cancer patients. Profiling relied on immunoSEQ multiplex PCR, and the TCRdb table lists in-frame clones only, not all of them. The sample holds roughly 120,000 clones, just over 90% seen once. The sequenced sample was blood. Receptors were obtained from a woman between 18 and 29 years old in good health. Both conserved end residues are part of each CDR3. D genes are given only for firm matches. The listing skips clone size in some rows; elsewhere it reads once, few, many or a size class.

j_gene,v_gene,d_gene,abundance,CDR3nt,CDR3aa
TRBJ2-3,TRBV3-1/TRBV3-2,NA,NA,TGTGCCAGCAGTACAATTTTGCGTCCTACAGATACGCAGTATTTT,CASSTILRPTDTQYF
TRBJ2-5,TRBV5-4,NA,NA,TGTGCCAGCAGCTCCCTTAAAGGCGGGGTGTATGAGACCCAGTACTTC,CASSSLKGGVYETQYF
TRBJ1-6,TRBV25-1,NA,NA,TGTGCCAGCAGGGACGGGGGGGGTGGTAATTCACCCCTCCACTTT,CASRDGGGGNSPLHF
TRBJ1-2,TRBV4-2,TRBD1,NA,TGTGCCAGCAGCCAAGATCCGGGACAGATTTATGGCTACACCTTC,CASSQDPGQIYGYTF
TRBJ2-6,TRBV7-2,NA,NA,TGTGCCAGCAGCTACTCGATAACTGGGGCCAACGTCCTGACTTTC,CASSYSITGANVLTF
TRBJ1-2,TRBV5-1,TRBD1,once,TGCGCCAGCAGCTGGACAGGGGGCTATGGCTACACCTTC,CASSWTGGYGYTF
TRBJ1-1,TRBV5-1,TRBD1,NA,TGCGCCAGCAGCCTTCAGACAGGGTTGAGCACTGAAGCTTTCTTT,CASSLQTGLSTEAFF
TRBJ2-1,TRBV28,NA,NA,TGTGCCAGCAGTTTATCAGTTTTGGCACAGTTCTTC,CASSLSVLAQFF
TRBJ1-1,TRBV3-1/TRBV3-2,TRBD1,few,TGTGCCAGCAGCCACCGGGACAGGGGGAACACTGAAGCTTTCTTT,CASSHRDRGNTEAFF
TRBJ2-1,TRBV5-1,NA,NA,TGCGCCAGCAGCTGGGGGGTTGCTGGTGAGCAGTTCTTC,CASSWGVAGEQFF
TRBJ2-5,TRBV20-1,NA,NA,TGCAGTGCCGGAGAGACCCAGTACTTC,CSAGETQYF
TRBJ2-7,TRBV30,TRBD2,NA,TGTGCCAGGGGATCGGGACTACGGAACGAGCAGTACTTC,CARGSGLRNEQYF
TRBJ1-3,TRBV7-6,NA,few,TGTGCCAGCAGCTTAGTCTGGGGCACAGGGAACACCATATATTTT,CASSLVWGTGNTIYF
TRBJ2-7,TRBV6-5,NA,NA,TGTGCCAGCAGTAATTACGAGCAGTACTTC,CASSNYEQYF
TRBJ1-1,TRBV9,TRBD1,NA,TGTGCCAGCAGCGTGGTGACAGGGGTAGACACTGAAGCTTTCTTT,CASSVVTGVDTEAFF
TRBJ2-2,TRBV27,NA,NA,TGTGCCAGCAGTTTATCATTCCGAGCAACCGGGGAGCTGTTTTTT,CASSLSFRATGELFF
TRBJ2-7,TRBV19,TRBD1,NA,TGTGCCAGTAGTATGGGACAGTTGGGCTCCTACGAGCAGTACTTC,CASSMGQLGSYEQYF
TRBJ2-3,TRBV9,TRBD2,NA,TGTGCCAGCAGCGTAGTAACTAGCGGGGCGCCAGATACGCAGTATTTT,CASSVVTSGAPDTQYF
TRBJ2-2,TRBV19,NA,NA,TGTGCCAGTTTTTCAACCCGGACGGGCCGGAACACCGGGGAGCTGTTTTTT,CASFSTRTGRNTGELFF
TRBJ2-3,TRBV7-6,TRBD1,NA,TGTGCCAGCAGCTTCGGACAGGGGGGAACAGATACGCAGTATTTT,CASSFGQGGTDTQYF
TRBJ2-7,TRBV2,TRBD2,NA,TGTGCCAGCAGTGAAGCGCGACTAGCCGCCTACGAGCAGTACTTC,CASSEARLAAYEQYF
TRBJ2-1,TRBV6-1,TRBD2,NA,TGTGCCAGCAGTGAAGGAGGCGGCACTAGCGGGAGCCAGTTCTTC,CASSEGGGTSGSQFF
TRBJ1-1,TRBV11-3,NA,NA,TGTGCCAGCAGCTCGCGGGCCAGCACTGAAGCTTTCTTT,CASSSRASTEAFF
TRBJ1-5,TRBV19,NA,few,TGTGCCAGTAGCCAGGGTCTCGATCAGCCCCAGCATTTT,CASSQGLDQPQHF
TRBJ1-1,TRBV18,NA,NA,TGTGCCAGCTCACCCGTTGACAACACTGAAGCTTTCTTT,CASSPVDNTEAFF
TRBJ1-4,TRBV3-1/TRBV3-2,NA,NA,TGTGCCAGCAGCCAAGTCCCACTTAGGAGGGGGAGGGGTAATGAAAAACTGTTTTTT,CASSQVPLRRGRGNEKLFF
TRBJ2-3,TRBV27,TRBD1,NA,TGTGCCAGCAGTTCAGCCTGGACAGGGAGCACAGATACGCAGTATTTT,CASSSAWTGSTDTQYF
TRBJ1-5,TRBV30,NA,NA,TGTGCCTGGAGTGTAGACGGGAATCAGCCCCAGCATTTT,CAWSVDGNQPQHF
TRBJ2-7,TRBV5-1,TRBD1,NA,TGCGCCAGCAGAAGGGACAGGGGGTACGAGCAGTACTTC,CASRRDRGYEQYF
TRBJ1-1,TRBV5-1,NA,once,TGCGCCAGCAGCTTGGGGGATACCACTGAAGCTTTCTTT,CASSLGDTTEAFF